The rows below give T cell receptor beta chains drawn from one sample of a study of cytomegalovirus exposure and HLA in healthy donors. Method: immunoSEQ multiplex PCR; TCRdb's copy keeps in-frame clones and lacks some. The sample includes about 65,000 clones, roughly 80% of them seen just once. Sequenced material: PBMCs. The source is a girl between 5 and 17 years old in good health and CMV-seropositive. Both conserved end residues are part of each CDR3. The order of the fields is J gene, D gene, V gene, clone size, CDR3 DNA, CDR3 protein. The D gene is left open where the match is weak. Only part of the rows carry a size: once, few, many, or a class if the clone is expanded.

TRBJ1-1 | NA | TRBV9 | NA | TGTGCCAGCAGCGTAGACGGTCCAAGTACTGAAGCTTTCTTT | CASSVDGPSTEAFF
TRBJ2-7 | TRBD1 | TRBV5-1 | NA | TGCGCCAGCAGCCACACACCGGGACAGTCCTACGAGCAGTACTTC | CASSHTPGQSYEQYF
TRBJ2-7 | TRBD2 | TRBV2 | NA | TGTGCCACTGGCGGGAGCTTCCACGAGCAGTACTTC | CATGGSFHEQYF
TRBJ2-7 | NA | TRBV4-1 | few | TGCGCCAGCAGCCAAGAGAGGGCAGGTCCTAGCTCCTACGAGCAGTACTTC | CASSQERAGPSSYEQYF
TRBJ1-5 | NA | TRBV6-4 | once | TGTGCCAGCAGTGAGGGAGCCAATCAGCCCCAGCATTTT | CASSEGANQPQHF
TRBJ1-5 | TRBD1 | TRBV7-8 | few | TGTGCCAGCAGCTTGACAGGGTACAATCAGCCCCAGCATTTT | CASSLTGYNQPQHF
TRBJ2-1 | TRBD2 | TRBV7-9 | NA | TGTGCCAGCAGACTTTTTAGCGGGAGCTCCTACAATGAGCAGTTCTTC | CASRLFSGSSYNEQFF
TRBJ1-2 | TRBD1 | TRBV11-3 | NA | TGTGCCAGCATCTCGCCGGGACAGGGTCATGGCTACACCTTC | CASISPGQGHGYTF
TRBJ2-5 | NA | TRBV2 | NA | TGTGCCAGCAAGTTCGGACAGCAAGAGACCCAGTACTTC | CASKFGQQETQYF
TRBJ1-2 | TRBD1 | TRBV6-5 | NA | TGTGCCAGCAGGTTAGGGACAGTGAATAACTATGGCTACACCTTC | CASRLGTVNNYGYTF
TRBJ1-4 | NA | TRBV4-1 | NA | TGCGCCAGCAGAAAAGCTGGTGGTGAAAAACTGTTTTTT | CASRKAGGEKLFF
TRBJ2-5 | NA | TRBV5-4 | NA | TGTGCCAGCAGCTTGGACCGGAGACAGACCCAGTACTTC | CASSLDRRQTQYF
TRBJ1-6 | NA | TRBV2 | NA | TGTGCCAGCAGTATTACCTCCCCGCGGGGGTGGAATTCACCCCTCCACTTT | CASSITSPRGWNSPLHF